The TCR beta chain under discussion was sequenced for a study of naive and memory T cell subsets. General study findings and limits: Especially in CD8 cells, naive repertoires contained a few larger clonotypes, possibly CD45RA-re-expressing memory cells.

This CDR3 is built from 13 residues. Germline assignment: CDR1 GTSNPN and CDR2 SVGIG (reference sequence). V lost 4 bases and J lost 8; bases outside the gene matches: 7. Both TRBC1 and TRBC2 were covered by a beta constant-region primer of two equimolar oligonucleotides. Nested alpha and beta constant-region primers with the SP2 primer drove four PCR rounds on ligated cDNA. A 12-nucleotide UMI and the SP2 primer were added to the cDNA 3' end by oligonucleotide ligation. TCRdb recomputed calls from the UMI-ligation and nested PCR reads with MiXCR, one row per CDR3 protein. The sample consists of under 150,000 distinct CDR3 sequences, 15% to 25% of them appearing once. Notes on this clonotype: Its antigen is currently unknown.

The clonotype was recovered from a human donor in good health. This chain uses TRBV30 with TRBJ2-1; TRBD2 agrees at 8 bases. Input material: naive CD8+ T cells from blood. CDR3 bases: TGTGCCTGGATCCCGGGACTAGTCGATGAGCAGTTCTTC. This codes for CAWIPGLVDEQFF.